This TCR beta chain was found in a study of control samples from healthy donors and cancer patients. The CDR3 is 13 residues long. Germline values: CDR1 SGHAT, CDR2 FQNNGV. V was trimmed by 1 base and J by 8 bases, leaving 11 bases between them. Sequencing used immunoSEQ multiplex PCR; TCRdb keeps in-frame clones, though not all of them. The sample lists around 170,000 clones, about 90% occurring once. The receptor was isolated from a woman aged 25 to 45 in good health. Input material: blood. This chain connects TRBV11-2 to TRBJ1-1; D uncertain. The CDR3 loop reads CASSLGGRSEAFF. The CDR3 DNA reads as TGTGCCAGCAGCTTAGGAGGGCGGTCGGAAGCTTTCTTT. The full variable domain, in which reference TRBV11-2 and TRBJ1-1 provide the parts outside the CDR3, is EAGVAQSPRYKIIEKRQSVAFWCNPISGHATLYWYQQILGQGPKLLIQFQNNGVVDDSQLPKDRFSAERLKGVDSTLKIQPAKLEDSAVYLCASSLGGRSEAFFGQGTRLTVV.